A selection of T cell receptor beta chains follows, all from one sample in a study of cytomegalovirus exposure and HLA in healthy donors. The protocol was immunoSEQ multiplex PCR, while the TCRdb copy is restricted to in-frame clones and leaves out a portion. The data show 260,000 or so clones, roughly 90% seen once. Sequenced: PBMCs. Every receptor here comes from a woman aged 18-29 years in good health and CMV-seronegative. Each CDR3 is given with its conserved first and last residue. Fields, in order: D gene, clone size, J gene, V gene, CDR3 protein, CDR3 DNA. A D gene is named only where the DNA matches it firmly. Size is omitted from some rows. Given values are once, few, many or a class for expanded clones.

. . TRBJ1-4 TRBV5-6 CASSPAGVLSNEKLFF TGTGCCAGCAGCCCAGCAGGCGTACTCTCTAATGAAAAACTGTTTTTT
TRBD2 . TRBJ2-1 TRBV27 CASSARTSGTGSYNEQFF TGTGCCAGCAGTGCTAGGACTAGCGGGACGGGGTCCTACAATGAGCAGTTCTTC
. . TRBJ1-5 TRBV6-1 CASSVAGWNQPQHF TGTGCCAGCAGTGTTGCGGGGTGGAATCAGCCCCAGCATTTT
. . TRBJ2-1 TRBV9 CASSVSGTSYNEQFF TGTGCCAGCAGCGTAAGCGGCACTTCCTACAATGAGCAGTTCTTC
TRBD2 . TRBJ2-7 TRBV28 CASISGLAANEQYF TGTGCCAGCATCTCAGGACTAGCGGCAAACGAGCAGTACTTC
. . TRBJ2-3 TRBV28 CASSSAGASTDTQYF TGTGCCAGCAGCTCGGCAGGGGCTAGCACAGATACGCAGTATTTT
TRBD2 . TRBJ2-1 TRBV18 CASSLSPSGRDNEQFF TGTGCCAGCTCACTATCCCCTAGCGGGAGAGACAATGAGCAGTTCTTC
. . TRBJ2-7 TRBV7-6 CASSFNRREQYF TGTGCCAGCAGCTTTAACAGGCGCGAGCAGTACTTC
TRBD2 . TRBJ2-3 TRBV4-1 CASSQGRLAETDTQYF TGCGCCAGCAGCCAAGGAAGACTAGCGGAAACAGATACGCAGTATTTT
. . TRBJ2-7 TRBV25-1 CASSERGSHEQYF TGTGCCAGCAGTGAACGAGGTTCCCACGAGCAGTACTTC
TRBD2 . TRBJ2-7 TRBV10-3 CAIRVSSGRSSYEQYF TGTGCCATCAGAGTCTCTAGCGGGAGGAGCTCCTACGAGCAGTACTTC
. once TRBJ1-1 TRBV6-5 CASSYRTGSRNTEAFF TGTGCCAGCAGTTACCGTACAGGGAGTAGGAACACTGAAGCTTTCTTT
. . TRBJ2-1 TRBV30 CAWSSPQRVRNEQFF TGTGCCTGGAGTTCTCCCCAGCGGGTTAGGAATGAGCAGTTCTTC
. . TRBJ2-7 TRBV14 CASSQYTGYEQYF TGTGCCAGCAGCCAATACACAGGGTACGAGCAGTACTTC
TRBD2 . TRBJ2-7 TRBV18 CASSPLSGSLREQYF TGTGCCAGCTCACCACTTAGCGGGAGTCTTCGCGAGCAGTACTTC
TRBD2 . TRBJ2-2 TRBV27 CASSLGRALGTGELFF TGTGCCAGCAGTTTAGGGAGGGCACTCGGCACCGGGGAGCTGTTTTTT
. . TRBJ1-5 TRBV28 CASRPAGTRTDQPQHF TGTGCCAGCAGACCGGCCGGGACACGGACCGATCAGCCCCAGCATTTT
TRBD1 . TRBJ2-1 TRBV25-1 CASSESTGRSYNEQFF TGTGCCAGCAGTGAGTCGACAGGGCGCTCCTACAATGAGCAGTTCTTC
TRBD2 . TRBJ2-1 TRBV15 CATSRERRERADEQFF TGTGCCACCAGCAGAGAGCGGCGGGAGAGGGCGGATGAGCAGTTCTTC
TRBD2 . TRBJ2-5 TRBV6-1 CASSELGGGPETQYF TGTGCCAGCAGTGAACTGGGGGGAGGGCCGGAGACCCAGTACTTC